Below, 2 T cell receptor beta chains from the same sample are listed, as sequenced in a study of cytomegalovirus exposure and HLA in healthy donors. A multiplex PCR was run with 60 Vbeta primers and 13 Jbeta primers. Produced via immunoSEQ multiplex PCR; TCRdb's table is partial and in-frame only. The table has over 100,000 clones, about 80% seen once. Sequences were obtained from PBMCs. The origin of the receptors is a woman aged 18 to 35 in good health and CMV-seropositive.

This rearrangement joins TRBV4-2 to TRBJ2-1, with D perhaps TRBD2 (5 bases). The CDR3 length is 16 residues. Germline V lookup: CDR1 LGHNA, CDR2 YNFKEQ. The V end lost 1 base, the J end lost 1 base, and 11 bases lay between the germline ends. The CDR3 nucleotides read TGTGCCAGCAGCCAAGCGAACCTAGCTTCCTACAATGAGCAGTTCTTC. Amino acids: CASSQANLASYNEQFF.

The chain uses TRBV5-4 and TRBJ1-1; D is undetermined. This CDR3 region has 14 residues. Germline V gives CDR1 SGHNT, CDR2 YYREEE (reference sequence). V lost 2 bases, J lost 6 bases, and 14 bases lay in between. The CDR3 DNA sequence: TGTGCCAGCAGCTTTGGGCCGTGGGAGCCTGAAGCTTTCTTT. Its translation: CASSFGPWEPEAFF.